Listed below are T cell receptor beta chains from one sample, sequenced in a study of cytomegalovirus exposure and HLA in healthy donors. TCRdb's table, derived via immunoSEQ multiplex PCR, lists solely in-frame clones and lacks some. The sample carries about 82,000 clones, around 70% recorded once. Sequenced input: PBMCs. These TCRs come from a woman aged 45-65 years in good health and CMV-seropositive. CDR3s include the opening cysteine and the closing phenylalanine or tryptophan. The order of the fields is CDR3 protein, CDR3 DNA, clone size, D gene, V gene, J gene. The D gene is left open where the match is weak. Size is stated for part of the rows, as once, few or many counts, or as a class when the clone is expanded.

CDR3aa: CAWSVTTMNTEAFF
CDR3nt: TGTGCCTGGAGTGTCACAACAATGAACACTGAAGCTTTCTTT
abundance: -
d_gene: -
v_gene: TRBV30
j_gene: TRBJ1-1

CDR3aa: CASSLVPGQDTQYF
CDR3nt: TGCGCCAGCAGCTTGGTTCCAGGTCAAGATACGCAGTATTTT
abundance: -
d_gene: -
v_gene: TRBV5-1
j_gene: TRBJ2-3

CDR3aa: CASRGQGGQPQHF
CDR3nt: TGTGCCAGCAGGGGACAGGGCGGGCAGCCCCAGCATTTT
abundance: -
d_gene: TRBD1
v_gene: TRBV2
j_gene: TRBJ1-5

CDR3aa: CASSSPGLVRETQYF
CDR3nt: TGTGCCAGCAGCTCACCGGGACTAGTGCGGGAGACCCAGTACTTC
abundance: -
d_gene: TRBD2
v_gene: TRBV7-9
j_gene: TRBJ2-5

CDR3aa: CASSIQGANTEAFF
CDR3nt: TGTGCCAGTAGTATCCAGGGGGCGAACACTGAAGCTTTCTTT
abundance: -
d_gene: TRBD1
v_gene: TRBV19
j_gene: TRBJ1-1

CDR3aa: CASRRTGNYGYTF
CDR3nt: TGTGCCAGCAGAAGAACAGGGAACTATGGCTACACCTTC
abundance: once
d_gene: -
v_gene: TRBV21-1
j_gene: TRBJ1-2

CDR3aa: CASSLAGVIEQYF
CDR3nt: TGCGCCAGCAGCTTGGCAGGGGTAATCGAGCAGTACTTC
abundance: -
d_gene: -
v_gene: TRBV5-1
j_gene: TRBJ2-7

CDR3aa: CASSFWGLAGVSEQFF
CDR3nt: TGTGCCAGCAGCTTTTGGGGACTAGCGGGAGTATCTGAGCAGTTCTTC
abundance: once
d_gene: TRBD2
v_gene: TRBV7-9
j_gene: TRBJ2-1

CDR3aa: CASVNTGELFF
CDR3nt: TGCGCTAGCGTGAACACCGGGGAGCTGTTTTTT
abundance: -
d_gene: -
v_gene: TRBV20-1
j_gene: TRBJ2-2

CDR3aa: CASSKQFRGSGAFF
CDR3nt: TGTGCCAGCAGCAAGCAGTTCAGGGGATCGGGAGCTTTCTTT
abundance: once
d_gene: -
v_gene: TRBV7-2
j_gene: TRBJ1-1

CDR3aa: CASSLSRALEGYTF
CDR3nt: TGCGCCAGCAGCTTGTCGCGCGCCCTGGAGGGCTACACCTTC
abundance: -
d_gene: -
v_gene: TRBV5-1
j_gene: TRBJ1-2

CDR3aa: CASSVESGRAPLHNEQFF
CDR3nt: TGTGCCAGCAGCGTAGAAAGCGGGAGGGCCCCGTTGCACAATGAGCAGTTCTTC
abundance: -
d_gene: TRBD2
v_gene: TRBV9
j_gene: TRBJ2-1

CDR3aa: CASSTTLAHEQFF
CDR3nt: TGTGCCAGCAGCACCACACTAGCGCATGAGCAGTTCTTC
abundance: once
d_gene: TRBD2
v_gene: TRBV5-6
j_gene: TRBJ2-1

CDR3aa: CASSLTGHQPQHF
CDR3nt: TGTGCCAGCAGTTTGACAGGGCACCAGCCCCAGCATTTT
abundance: few
d_gene: TRBD1
v_gene: TRBV6-5
j_gene: TRBJ1-5

CDR3aa: CASSQDGGNEKLFF
CDR3nt: TGTGCCAGCAGCCAAGACGGGGGGAATGAAAAACTGTTTTTT
abundance: few
d_gene: -
v_gene: TRBV4-2
j_gene: TRBJ1-4

CDR3aa: CASSLLQGGTDTQYF
CDR3nt: TGTGCCAGCAGTTTGCTACAGGGGGGCACAGATACGCAGTATTTT
abundance: -
d_gene: TRBD1
v_gene: TRBV28
j_gene: TRBJ2-3

CDR3aa: CASSFPRTGTGGFTGELFF
CDR3nt: TGTGCCAGCAGCTTCCCTCGAACCGGGACAGGGGGCTTCACCGGGGAGCTGTTTTTT
abundance: -
d_gene: TRBD1
v_gene: TRBV9
j_gene: TRBJ2-2

CDR3aa: CASSPVAPDTQYF
CDR3nt: TGTGCCAGCAGTCCGGTAGCACCAGATACGCAGTATTTT
abundance: -
d_gene: -
v_gene: TRBV6-1
j_gene: TRBJ2-3

CDR3aa: CASSFTSGTQYF
CDR3nt: TGTGCCAGCAGCTTCACTTCGGGTACGCAGTATTTT
abundance: -
d_gene: -
v_gene: TRBV7-2
j_gene: TRBJ2-3

CDR3aa: CASSSPGHTAGTGGSGEQYF
CDR3nt: TGTGCCAGCAGTTCCCCTGGGCATACAGCCGGGACAGGGGGCTCCGGCGAGCAGTACTTC
abundance: -
d_gene: TRBD1
v_gene: TRBV28
j_gene: TRBJ2-7

CDR3aa: CASSERGTASSYEQYF
CDR3nt: TGTGCCAGCAGTGAGAGGGGGACAGCCAGCTCCTACGAGCAGTACTTC
abundance: -
d_gene: TRBD1
v_gene: TRBV13
j_gene: TRBJ2-7

CDR3aa: CASTSGREETQYF
CDR3nt: TGTGCCAGCACTAGCGGGAGGGAGGAGACCCAGTACTTC
abundance: -
d_gene: TRBD2
v_gene: TRBV28
j_gene: TRBJ2-5

CDR3aa: CASSQEQGVTEAFF
CDR3nt: TGCGCCAGCAGCCAAGAACAGGGGGTCACTGAAGCTTTCTTT
abundance: -
d_gene: TRBD1
v_gene: TRBV4-1
j_gene: TRBJ1-1

CDR3aa: CASRSSAPPYEQYF
CDR3nt: TGTGCCAGCAGGTCTAGCGCCCCCCCCTACGAGCAGTACTTC
abundance: -
d_gene: -
v_gene: TRBV28
j_gene: TRBJ2-7

CDR3aa: CASSSWGEYFTGELFF
CDR3nt: TGTGCCAGCAGTTCCTGGGGGGAGTACTTCACCGGGGAGCTGTTTTTT
abundance: -
d_gene: -
v_gene: TRBV6-5
j_gene: TRBJ2-2

CDR3aa: CASSPIFRGQETQYF
CDR3nt: TGTGCCAGCTCACCAATTTTCAGGGGACAAGAGACCCAGTACTTC
abundance: -
d_gene: -
v_gene: TRBV18
j_gene: TRBJ2-5

CDR3aa: CASQGRNQETQYF
CDR3nt: TGTGCTAGCCAGGGCCGTAACCAAGAGACCCAGTACTTC
abundance: -
d_gene: -
v_gene: TRBV12-5
j_gene: TRBJ2-5

CDR3aa: CASKSGTGDTEAFF
CDR3nt: TGTGCCAGCAAGTCAGGGACAGGGGACACTGAAGCTTTCTTT
abundance: few
d_gene: TRBD1
v_gene: TRBV6-5
j_gene: TRBJ1-1

CDR3aa: CASSTSGRDVTYEQYF
CDR3nt: TGCGCCAGCAGTACTAGCGGGAGGGACGTAACCTACGAGCAGTACTTC
abundance: -
d_gene: TRBD2
v_gene: TRBV10-2
j_gene: TRBJ2-7

CDR3aa: CASSEGTKNTEAFF
CDR3nt: TGTGCCAGCAGCGAAGGGACAAAGAACACTGAAGCTTTCTTT
abundance: -
d_gene: -
v_gene: TRBV6-1
j_gene: TRBJ1-1

CDR3aa: CASSQDLAREQYF
CDR3nt: TGTGCCAGCAGCCAAGACCTAGCGCGGGAGCAGTACTTC
abundance: -
d_gene: -
v_gene: TRBV14
j_gene: TRBJ2-7

CDR3aa: CASSLGGRGYTF
CDR3nt: TGTGCCAGCAGCTTAGGGGGGCGCGGCTACACCTTC
abundance: -
d_gene: -
v_gene: TRBV7-9
j_gene: TRBJ1-2

CDR3aa: CATQLVGLGEYEQYF
CDR3nt: TGTGCCACTCAGTTAGTCGGACTAGGGGAATACGAGCAGTACTTC
abundance: -
d_gene: TRBD2
v_gene: TRBV6-5
j_gene: TRBJ2-7

CDR3aa: CAWSVGVGGETQYF
CDR3nt: TGTGCCTGGAGTGTAGGGGTGGGGGGGGAGACCCAGTACTTC
abundance: few
d_gene: TRBD2
v_gene: TRBV30
j_gene: TRBJ2-5

CDR3aa: CASSPRLAGGSYNEQFF
CDR3nt: TGTGCCAGCAGCCCCCGACTAGCGGGAGGGTCCTACAATGAGCAGTTCTTC
abundance: -
d_gene: TRBD2
v_gene: TRBV11-2
j_gene: TRBJ2-1

CDR3aa: CASSAGLAGDEQYF
CDR3nt: TGTGCCAGCAGTGCCGGACTAGCGGGAGACGAGCAGTACTTC
abundance: -
d_gene: TRBD2
v_gene: TRBV6-1
j_gene: TRBJ2-7

CDR3aa: CASFGTPAYGYTF
CDR3nt: TGTGCCAGCTTCGGGACTCCGGCTTATGGCTACACCTTC
abundance: -
d_gene: -
v_gene: TRBV6-5
j_gene: TRBJ1-2

CDR3aa: CASSYSPPVSGNTIYF
CDR3nt: TGTGCCAGCAGTTACTCGCCGCCAGTCTCTGGAAACACCATATATTTT
abundance: -
d_gene: -
v_gene: TRBV6-5
j_gene: TRBJ1-3

CDR3aa: CASSLDINQPQHF
CDR3nt: TGTGCCAGCAGCTTAGATATTAATCAGCCCCAGCATTTT
abundance: -
d_gene: -
v_gene: TRBV11-2
j_gene: TRBJ1-5

CDR3aa: CSVEDIGGGGRGYNEQFF
CDR3nt: TGCAGCGTTGAAGATATTGGAGGGGGGGGTAGGGGCTACAATGAGCAGTTCTTC
abundance: few
d_gene: -
v_gene: TRBV29-1
j_gene: TRBJ2-1

CDR3aa: CAWSVGGSSGELFF
CDR3nt: TGTGCCTGGAGTGTAGGAGGTAGTTCCGGGGAGCTGTTTTTT
abundance: -
d_gene: -
v_gene: TRBV30
j_gene: TRBJ2-2